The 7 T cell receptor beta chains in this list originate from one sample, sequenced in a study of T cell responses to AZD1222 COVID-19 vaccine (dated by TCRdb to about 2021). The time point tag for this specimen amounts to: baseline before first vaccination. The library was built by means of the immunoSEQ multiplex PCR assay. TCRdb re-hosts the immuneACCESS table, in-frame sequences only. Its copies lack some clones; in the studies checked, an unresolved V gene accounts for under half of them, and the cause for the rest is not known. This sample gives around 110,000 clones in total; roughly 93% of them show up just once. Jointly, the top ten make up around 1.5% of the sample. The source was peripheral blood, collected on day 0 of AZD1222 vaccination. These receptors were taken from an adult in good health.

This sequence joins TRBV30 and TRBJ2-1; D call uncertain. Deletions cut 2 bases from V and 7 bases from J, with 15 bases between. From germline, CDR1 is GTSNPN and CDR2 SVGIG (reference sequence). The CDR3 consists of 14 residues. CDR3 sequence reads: CAWSTIGFGNEQFF. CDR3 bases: TGTGCCTGGAGTACGATCGGATTTGGGAATGAGCAGTTCTTC.

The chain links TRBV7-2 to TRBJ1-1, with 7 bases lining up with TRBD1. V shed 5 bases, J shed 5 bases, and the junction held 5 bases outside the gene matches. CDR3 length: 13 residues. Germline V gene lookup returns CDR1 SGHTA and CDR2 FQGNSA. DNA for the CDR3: TGTGCCAGCAGCCTGACAGGGAATACTGAAGCTTTCTTT. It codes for CASSLTGNTEAFF.

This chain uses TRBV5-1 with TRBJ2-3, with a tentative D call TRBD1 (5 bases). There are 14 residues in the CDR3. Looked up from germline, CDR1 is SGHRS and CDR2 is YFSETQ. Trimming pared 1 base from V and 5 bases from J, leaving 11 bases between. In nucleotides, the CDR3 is TGCGCCAGCAGCTTGATAGGAAGGGGAGATACGCAGTATTTT. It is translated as CASSLIGRGDTQYF. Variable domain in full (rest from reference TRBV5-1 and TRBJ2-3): KAGVTQTPRYLIKTRGQQVTLSCSPISGHRSVSWYQQTPGQGLQFLFEYFSETQRNKGNFPGRFSGRQFSNSRSEMNVSTLELGDSALYLCASSLIGRGDTQYFGPGTRLTVL.

The CDR3, as DNA: TGTGCCAGTAGTCTCCAGCCGGGACAGAACAATCAGCCCCAGCATTTT. Amino acids: CASSLQPGQNNQPQHF. The chain combines TRBV19 with TRBJ1-5; 7 bases are shared with TRBD1. Germline assignment: CDR1 LNHDA and CDR2 SQIVND (reference sequence). This CDR3 has 16 amino acids. The J segment lost 3 bases and the V segment lost 5 bases, leaving 10 bases of the junction unmatched.

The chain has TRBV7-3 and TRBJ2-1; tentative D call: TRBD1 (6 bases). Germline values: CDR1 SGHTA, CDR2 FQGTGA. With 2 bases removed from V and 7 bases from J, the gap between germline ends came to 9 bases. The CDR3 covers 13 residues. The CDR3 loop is CASSLEQGNEQFF. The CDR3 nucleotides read TGTGCCAGCAGCTTAGAACAGGGTAATGAGCAGTTCTTC.

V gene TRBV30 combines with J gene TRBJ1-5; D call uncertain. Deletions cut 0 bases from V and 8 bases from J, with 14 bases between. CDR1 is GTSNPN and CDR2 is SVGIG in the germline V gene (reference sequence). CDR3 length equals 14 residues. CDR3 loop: CAWSVLGEIEPQHF. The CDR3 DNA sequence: TGTGCCTGGAGTGTACTCGGAGAGATTGAGCCCCAGCATTTT.

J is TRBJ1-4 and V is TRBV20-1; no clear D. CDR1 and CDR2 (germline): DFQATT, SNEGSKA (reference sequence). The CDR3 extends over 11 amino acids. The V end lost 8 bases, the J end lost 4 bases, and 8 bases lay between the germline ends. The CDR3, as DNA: TGCAGTAAGGAACATAATGAAAAACTGTTTTTT. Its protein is CSKEHNEKLFF.